The 7 T cell receptor beta chains given below trace back to one sample, sequenced in a study of cytomegalovirus exposure and HLA in healthy donors. It was with 60 Vbeta and 13 Jbeta primers that the PCR ran. Method: immunoSEQ multiplex PCR; TCRdb's copy keeps in-frame clones and lacks some. The sample contains 150,000 to 250,000 clones, approximately 80% of which appear only once. The sequenced sample consisted of PBMCs. Receptors were obtained from a boy younger than 10 in good health and CMV-seronegative.

The chain joins TRBV6-1 to TRBJ1-2; 8 bases are a match to TRBD1. V shed 6 bases and J 4 bases; nucleotides not matched to a gene: 4. This CDR3 comprises 13 residues. Germline lookup yields CDR1 MNHNS and CDR2 SASEGT. The CDR3 sequence is CASSPGTGYGYTF. The CDR3 bases are TGTGCCAGCAGCCCCGGGACAGGCTATGGCTACACCTTC.

This clone was seen a single time. The genes are TRBV9 and TRBJ2-3, with 7 nucleotides matching TRBD2. Trimming at V came to 0 bases and at J to 0 bases, leaving 10 bases not matched to a gene. The CDR3 loop spans 18 amino acids. Germline CDR1 SGDLS, CDR2 YYNGEE. This CDR3 is CASSVAPPGLTSTDTQYF. DNA for the CDR3: TGTGCCAGCAGCGTAGCCCCTCCGGGACTAACTAGCACAGATACGCAGTATTTT.

The genes are TRBV9 and TRBJ2-5, with 11 bases lining up with TRBD2. From germline, CDR1 is SGDLS and CDR2 YYNGEE. Germline trimming cut 1 base from V and 1 base from J; bases unmatched to any gene: 3. This CDR3 is built from 16 residues. The CDR3 region has the DNA TGTGCCAGCAGCGTAACCGGGACTAGCGGCCAAGAGACCCAGTACTTC. Its protein product is CASSVTGTSGQETQYF.

CDR3 amino acids: CASSPGLLPRSGANVLTF. The CDR3 coding sequence is TGTGCCAGTAGTCCGGGACTTCTCCCCCGCTCTGGGGCCAACGTCCTGACTTTC. V usage is TRBV19 and J usage is TRBJ2-6, with D perhaps matching TRBD2 (6 bases). The V gene lost 5 bases and the J gene lost 0 bases, with 17 bases spanning the gap. The CDR3 contains 18 residues. Germline V gene data show CDR1 as LNHDA and CDR2 as SQIVND (reference sequence).

V is TRBV19 and J is TRBJ1-2; tentative D call: TRBD1 (5 bases). Germline assignment: CDR1 LNHDA and CDR2 SQIVND (reference sequence). There are 14 residues in the CDR3. V lost 1 base to trimming and J lost 4 bases, with 10 bases between them. The CDR3 here is CASSIVAGTYGYTF. Written as DNA, the CDR3 is TGTGCCAGTAGTATAGTGGCGGGGACCTATGGCTACACCTTC.

The J gene is TRBJ1-1, the V gene TRBV9, with D possibly matching TRBD1 (5 bases). This CDR3 has 15 residues. Trimming took off 4 bases at V and 6 bases at J, with 19 bases between the two ends. From germline, CDR1 is SGDLS and CDR2 YYNGEE. The CDR3 is CASSPAGGIWAEAFF. The DNA for the CDR3 is TGTGCCAGCAGCCCTGCGGGGGGTATTTGGGCTGAAGCTTTCTTT.

This clone has a handful of counts. The chain carries TRBV7-8 and TRBJ2-7; 8 nucleotides match TRBD1. CDR1 is SGHVS and CDR2 is FQNEAQ in the germline V gene. The CDR3 covers 15 residues. V gave up 5 bases and J gave up 1 base; unmatched junction bases: 7. CDR3 in amino acids: CASSPPDRGSYEQYF. CDR3 nucleotide sequence: TGTGCCAGCAGCCCACCCGACAGGGGTTCCTACGAGCAGTACTTC.